The present T cell receptor beta chain was sequenced within a study of T cell responses to AZD1222 COVID-19 vaccine. The protocol was immunoSEQ multiplex PCR, while the TCRdb copy is restricted to in-frame clones and leaves out a portion. The sample has about 150,000 clones, roughly 88% seen once. This clone was found a few times. Antigen specificity is unknown. Study-level results: Repertoires were obtained only post-peak T cell response. Seropositive AZD1222 recipients at baseline numbered only 6 or 7. There were mostly white British donors and more females than males, and clonal diversity was possibly underestimated. Two AZD1222 administrations were followed by greater Spike-specific TCR breadth and depth.

The germline V gene encodes CDR1 LNHNV and CDR2 YYDKDF (reference sequence). V was pared by 1 base and J by 2 bases, with 2 bases of the junction left unmatched. This CDR3 is built from 16 residues. J is TRBJ2-1 and V is TRBV15; TRBD1 matches 10 bases. This TCR was sampled from an adult who received the AZD1222 COVID-19 vaccine. The sequenced sample was peripheral blood, obtained 28 days after the second AZD1222 dose. This CDR3 is CATSRGQGATYNEQFF. The CDR3 coding sequence is TGTGCCACCAGCAGAGGACAGGGGGCAACCTACAATGAGCAGTTCTTC.